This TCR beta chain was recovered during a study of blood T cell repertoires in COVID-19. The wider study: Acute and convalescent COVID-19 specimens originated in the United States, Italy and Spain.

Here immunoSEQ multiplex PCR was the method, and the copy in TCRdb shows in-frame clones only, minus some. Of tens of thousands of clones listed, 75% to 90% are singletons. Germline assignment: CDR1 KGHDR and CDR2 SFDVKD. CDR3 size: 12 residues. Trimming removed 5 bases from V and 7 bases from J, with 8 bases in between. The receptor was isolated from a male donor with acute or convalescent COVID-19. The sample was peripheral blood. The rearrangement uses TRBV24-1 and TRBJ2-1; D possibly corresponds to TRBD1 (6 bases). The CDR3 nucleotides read TGTGCCACCAGTGTAGGGGGTAATGAGCAGTTCTTC. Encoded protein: CATSVGGNEQFF.